The 8 T cell receptor beta chains below come from one sample, sequenced in a study of T cell repertoires in cytomegalovirus infection. TCRdb redid the calling of the reads with MiXCR, one entry per CDR3 protein. This table holds about 890,000 distinct CDR3 sequences, less than 35% found once. Their antigens remain unidentified. The sequencing here drew on cultured CD8+ T cells from PBMCs, taken from culture after CMV antigen stimulation. These receptors all come from a human donor in good health (CMV status not recorded). Some clones in this sample may be carry-over from other donors' samples.

DNA of the CDR3: TGTGCCAGCAGCTTATTCGGCAACTACGAGCAGTACGTC. This gives the protein CASSLFGNYEQYV. The chain uses TRBV7-6 and TRBJ2-7; no reliable D call. There are 13 residues in the CDR3. Germline lookup yields CDR1 SGHVS and CDR2 FNYEAQ. Trimming took off 2 bases at V and 3 bases at J, with 8 bases between the two ends.

The chain joins TRBV13 to TRBJ2-5; 8 bases agree with TRBD1. Germline assignment: CDR1 PRHDT and CDR2 FYEKMQ (reference sequence). Trimming removed 6 bases from V and 4 bases from J; junction bases left unmatched: 10. There are 15 residues in the CDR3. This CDR3 is CASSTRTGIVETQYF. DNA for the CDR3: TGTGCCAGCAGTACCCGGACAGGGATCGTAGAGACCCAGTACTTC.

A few counts support this clonotype. DNA of the CDR3: TGTGCCAGCAGCCCCCGGACTAGCGGGGCAACCTACAATGAGCAGTTCTTC. Translated: CASSPRTSGATYNEQFF. V usage is TRBV7-9 and J usage is TRBJ2-1; TRBD2 aligns across 12 bases. Germline V gene data show CDR1 as SEHNR and CDR2 as FQNEAQ (reference sequence). The CDR3 has 17 residues. Trimming at V came to 5 bases and at J to 2 bases, leaving 7 bases not matched to a gene.

This clonotype was counted between two and nine times. This chain uses TRBV27 with TRBJ1-2; 9 positions match TRBD1. This CDR3 is 15 amino acids long. Unmatched junction bases numbered 8, after V lost 5 bases and J lost 4 bases. CDR1 is MNHEY and CDR2 is SMNVEV in the germline V gene (reference sequence). Here the CDR3 DNA reads TGTGCCAGCAGTGCAGCCGGGACAGGGCCCTATGGCTACACCTTC. Translated, it gives CASSAAGTGPYGYTF.

The chain uses TRBV27 and TRBJ1-1; D is uncertain. V was shortened by 1 base and J by 5 bases, with 17 bases between the two germline ends. CDR1 and CDR2 from the germline V gene are MNHEY and SMNVEV (reference sequence). This CDR3 region has 16 residues. CDR3 sequence reads: CASSLFLPGISTEAFF. Here the CDR3 DNA reads TGTGCCAGCAGTTTATTTCTACCGGGAATTAGTACTGAAGCTTTCTTT.

This clonotype appeared a few times. The rearrangement links TRBV27 to TRBJ1-2; the D is unclear. Deletions cut 3 bases from V and 8 bases from J, with 13 bases between. CDR1 and CDR2 (germline): MNHEY, SMNVEV (reference sequence). CDR3 size: 13 residues. DNA of the CDR3: TGTGCCAGCAGTTTGGACGGTTCGGTCGGCTACACCTTC. This translates into CASSLDGSVGYTF.

This clonotype appeared many times. The chain carries TRBV7-6 and TRBJ2-7; D uncertain. V lost 6 bases and J lost 0, with 12 bases in between. CDR3 length: 14 amino acids. Germline CDR1 is SGHVS and CDR2 is FNYEAQ. Here the CDR3 reads CASSFRIDSYEQYF. The CDR3 DNA reads TGTGCCAGCAGTTTTCGCATCGACTCCTACGAGCAGTACTTC.

In DNA form, the CDR3 reads TGTGCCAGCCAAAGTACAGGGGTTGAGCCCCAGCATTTT. Translating it yields CASQSTGVEPQHF. The chain couples TRBV2 to TRBJ1-5; 7 bases are a match to TRBD1. The V gene's germline CDR1 is SNHLY and CDR2 FYNNEI. J was trimmed by 8 bases and V by 8 bases; bases with no gene match: 9. There are 13 residues in the CDR3.